This T cell receptor (beta chain) was sequenced for a study of T cells after yellow fever vaccination. The CDR3 totals 14 residues. Deletions cut 8 bases from V and 6 bases from J, with 18 bases between. Germline V gene lookup returns CDR1 SEHNR and CDR2 FQNEAQ (reference sequence). Study findings and constraints: Only a small proportion of the clonotypes turned up in both the CD4 and the CD8 compartments, likely arising from convergent recombination.

UMIs were added to TCR cDNA along with a universal primer site when it was made by 5'RACE template switching. TCRdb reprocessed the 5' RACE reads via MiXCR and lists one record per CDR3 protein. Of about 96,000 distinct CDR3 sequences in the sample, 8% to 10% are singletons; the top ten hold about 15%. The sequencing here drew on CD8+ T cells not binding an NS4B(214-222) dextramer, sorted from PBMCs, taken roughly 15 days after the first yellow fever vaccination. The receptor's source is a man between 18 and 35 years old who received the YFV17D yellow fever vaccine. The chain is built from TRBV7-9 and TRBJ2-3, with D possibly matching TRBD1 (6 bases). CDR3 sequence reads: CASFDRLTPDTQYF. In DNA, the CDR3 is TGTGCCAGCTTTGACAGGCTGACGCCCGATACGCAGTATTTT.